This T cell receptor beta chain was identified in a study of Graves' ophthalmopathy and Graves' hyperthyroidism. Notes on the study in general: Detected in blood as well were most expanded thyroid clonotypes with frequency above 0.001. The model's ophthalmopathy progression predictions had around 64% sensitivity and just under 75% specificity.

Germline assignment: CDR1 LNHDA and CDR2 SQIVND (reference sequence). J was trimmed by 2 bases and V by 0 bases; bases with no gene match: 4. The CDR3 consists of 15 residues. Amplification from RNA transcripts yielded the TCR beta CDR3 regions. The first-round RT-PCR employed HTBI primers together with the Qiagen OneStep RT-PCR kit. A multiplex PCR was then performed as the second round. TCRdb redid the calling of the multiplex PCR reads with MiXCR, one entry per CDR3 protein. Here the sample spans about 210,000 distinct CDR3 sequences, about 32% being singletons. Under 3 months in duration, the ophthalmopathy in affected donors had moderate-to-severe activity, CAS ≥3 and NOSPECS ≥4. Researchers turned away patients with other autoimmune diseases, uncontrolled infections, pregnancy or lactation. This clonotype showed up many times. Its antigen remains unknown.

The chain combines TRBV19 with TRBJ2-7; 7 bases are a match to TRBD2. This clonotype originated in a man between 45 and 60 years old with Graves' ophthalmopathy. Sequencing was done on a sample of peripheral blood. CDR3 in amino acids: CASSIDREGAYEQYF. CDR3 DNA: TGTGCCAGTAGTATAGACAGGGAGGGCGCCTACGAGCAGTACTTC. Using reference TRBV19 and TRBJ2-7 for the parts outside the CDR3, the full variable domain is DGGITQSPKYLFRKEGQNVTLSCEQNLNHDAMYWYRQDPGQGLRLIYYSQIVNDFQKGDIAEGYSVSREKKESFPLTVTSAQKNPTAFYLCASSIDREGAYEQYFGPGTRLTVT.